This T cell receptor (beta chain) was recorded in a study of low-dose radiotherapy and immunotherapy resistance in tumors. Study information: On a schedule of every two weeks, intravenous cyclophosphamide at a dose of 200 mg/m2 was delivered one day before each radiation and immunotherapy administration.

This clonotype was detected a few times. TRAV- and TRBV-specific primers primed first-strand cDNA, covering alpha and beta chains. Amplification, which lasted roughly 20 PCR cycles, used a constant-region primer and V-primer adapter to amplify TCRs. TCRdb passed the reads through MiXCR, listing each CDR3 protein once. The table shows roughly 90,000 distinct CDR3 sequences, with 20% occurring only once. Sample time point: after trial treatment. Treatment described: LDRT plus nivolumab, ipilimumab, low-dose cyclophosphamide and aspirin (RACIN trial). Low-dose radiotherapy and low-dose cyclophosphamide, together with aspirin, ipilimumab and nivolumab, were given to donors. Tumors of eligible patients were advanced, solid and lacking tumor-infiltrating lymphocytes. Trimming took 9 bases from V and 0 from J; bases not matched to a gene: 8. Germline CDR1 and CDR2: ENHRY and SYGVKD. CDR3 length: 16 amino acids.

The source was PBMCs, collected after low-dose radiotherapy plus immunotherapy. The chain couples TRBV10-3 to TRBJ2-6; 7 nucleotides line up with TRBD1. The sequence derives from a female donor with ovarian cancer. In DNA form, the CDR3 reads TGTGCCATGGGGGACAGTCGCTCCTCTGGGGCCAACGTCCTGACTTTC. Its protein product is CAMGDSRSSGANVLTF.